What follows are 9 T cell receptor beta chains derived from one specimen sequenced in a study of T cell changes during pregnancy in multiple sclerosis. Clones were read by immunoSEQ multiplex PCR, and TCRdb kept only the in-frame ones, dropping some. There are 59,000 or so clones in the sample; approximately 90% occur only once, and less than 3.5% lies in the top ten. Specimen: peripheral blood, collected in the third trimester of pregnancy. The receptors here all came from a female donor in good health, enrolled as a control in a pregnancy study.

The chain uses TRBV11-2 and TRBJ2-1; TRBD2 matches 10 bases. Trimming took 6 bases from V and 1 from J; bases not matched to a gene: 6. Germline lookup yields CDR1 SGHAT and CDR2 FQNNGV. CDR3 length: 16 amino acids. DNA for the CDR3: TGTGCCAGCAGTCGTAGCGGGAGGTTTTCCTACAATGAGCAGTTCTTC. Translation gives CASSRSGRFSYNEQFF.

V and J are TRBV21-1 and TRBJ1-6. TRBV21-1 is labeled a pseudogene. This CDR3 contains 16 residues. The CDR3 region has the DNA TGTGCCAGCAGCAAAGGACGGGGTCGGGAGGGTTCACCCCTCCACTTT. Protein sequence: CASSKGRGREGSPLHF.

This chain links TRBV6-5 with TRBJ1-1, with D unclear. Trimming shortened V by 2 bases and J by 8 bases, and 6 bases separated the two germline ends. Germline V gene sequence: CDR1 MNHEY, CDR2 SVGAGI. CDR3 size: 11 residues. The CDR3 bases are TGTGCCAGCAGTTACCGCAGGGAAGCTTTCTTT. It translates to CASSYRREAFF.

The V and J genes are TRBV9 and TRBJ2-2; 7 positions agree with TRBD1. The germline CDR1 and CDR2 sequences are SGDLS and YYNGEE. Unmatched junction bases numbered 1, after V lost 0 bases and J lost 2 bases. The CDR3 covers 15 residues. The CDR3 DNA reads TGTGCCAGCAGCGTAGGAGGGGGCAACACCGGGGAGCTGTTTTTT. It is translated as CASSVGGGNTGELFF.

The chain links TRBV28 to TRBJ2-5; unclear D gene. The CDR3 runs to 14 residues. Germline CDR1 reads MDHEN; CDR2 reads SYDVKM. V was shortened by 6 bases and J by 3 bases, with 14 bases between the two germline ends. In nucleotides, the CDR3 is TGTGCCAGCAGGGCCCTCCCAGGAAAAGAGACCCAGTACTTC. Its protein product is CASRALPGKETQYF.

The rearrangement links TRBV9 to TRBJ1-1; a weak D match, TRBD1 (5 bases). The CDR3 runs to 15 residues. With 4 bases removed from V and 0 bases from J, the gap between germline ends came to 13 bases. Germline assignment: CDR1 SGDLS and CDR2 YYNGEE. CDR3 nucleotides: TGTGCCAGCAGCCCGGACACTGCGATGAACACTGAAGCTTTCTTT. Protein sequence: CASSPDTAMNTEAFF.

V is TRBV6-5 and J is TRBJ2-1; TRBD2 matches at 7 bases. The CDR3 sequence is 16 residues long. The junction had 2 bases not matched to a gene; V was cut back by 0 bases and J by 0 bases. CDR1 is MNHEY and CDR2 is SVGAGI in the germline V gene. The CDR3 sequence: CASSYSGGSSYNEQFF. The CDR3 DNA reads TGTGCCAGCAGTTACTCCGGCGGGAGCTCCTACAATGAGCAGTTCTTC.

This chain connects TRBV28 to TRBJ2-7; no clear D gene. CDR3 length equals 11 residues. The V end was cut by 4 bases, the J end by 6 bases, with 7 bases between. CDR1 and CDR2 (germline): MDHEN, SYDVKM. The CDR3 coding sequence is TGTGCCAGCAGTTCCCCCCTCGAGCAGTACTTC. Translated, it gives CASSSPLEQYF.

CDR3 sequence: CASSLRQEPNYGYTF. The CDR3 DNA is TGCGCCAGCAGCCTCAGACAGGAACCTAACTATGGCTACACCTTC. The genes are TRBV4-1 and TRBJ1-2, with D possibly TRBD1 on 6 matching bases. The CDR3 has 15 residues. CDR1 is MGHRA and CDR2 is YSYEKL in the germline V gene. Trimming removed 4 bases at V and 0 bases at J, with 12 bases between.